This T cell receptor (beta chain) comes out of a study of blood T cell repertoires in COVID-19. The repertoire was sequenced with immunoSEQ multiplex PCR; TCRdb's copy has only in-frame clones and lacks some. The table shows 70,000 to 85,000 clones, with around 82% occurring only once. The ends were cut back, 3 bases at V and 3 bases at J, with 9 bases in the middle. The CDR3 runs to 13 residues. Germline assignment: CDR1 SGHNT and CDR2 YYREEE (reference sequence). This sequence originates from a human donor in a cohort sampled during active COVID-19. The specimen was peripheral blood. The chain has TRBV5-4 and TRBJ2-5; D is perhaps TRBD2 (6 bases). CDR3 loop: CASSSREEETQYF. For the CDR3, the DNA is TGTGCCAGCAGCTCGAGGGAGGAAGAGACCCAGTACTTC.